This T cell receptor beta chain was found in a study of CD8+ T cells in alopecia areata. Following RNA extraction, reverse transcription yielded cDNA that acted as the sequencing template. TCRdb keeps only in-frame clones here, not all; method: immunoSEQ multiplex PCR. The sample carries about 210,000 clones, about three fifths recorded once. The sample's treatment: oral pan-JAK inhibitor, 5-10 mg twice daily. Alopecia areata patients had lesional scalp punch biopsies and peripheral blood taken from them. CDR1 and CDR2 (germline): MNHNY, SVGAGI (reference sequence). V dropped 6 bases and J dropped 3 bases, with 16 bases sitting between them. The CDR3 is made up of 15 amino acids.

The rearrangement uses TRBV6-6 and TRBJ2-3, with D tentatively TRBD1 (6 bases). This TCR came from a human donor with alopecia areata. The material was CD4+ T cells sorted from blood, obtained at week 4, from a patient treated with tofacitinib. CDR3 residues: CASSQEQGLTDTQYF. For the CDR3, the DNA is TGTGCCAGCAGCCAAGAGCAGGGGCTGACAGATACGCAGTATTTT.